These 23 T cell receptor beta chains originate from one sample sequenced in a study of beta chain features in type 1 diabetes. Sequenced material consisted of expressed TCRB transcripts (all of the isolated RNA was reverse transcribed). The method was immunoSEQ multiplex PCR; TCRdb's version includes in-frame clones alone and lacks a portion of them. The repertoire has almost 250,000 clones, around an eighth of them found once; the top ten carry 0.025% to 0.03%. Material: naive CD4+ T cells from blood. These receptors all stem from a woman in her thirties or forties in good health.

Turning to this clone: Other nucleotide sequences in the sample specify the same CDR3. The rearrangement links TRBV6-5 to TRBJ1-1, with D perhaps TRBD1 (5 bases). The CDR3 loop spans 13 amino acids. Germline V gene data show CDR1 as MNHEY and CDR2 as SVGAGI. Trimming pared 0 bases from V and 5 bases from J, leaving 7 bases between. CDR3 loop: CASSYSRGTEAFF. The CDR3 DNA reads as TGTGCCAGCAGTTACTCCCGGGGGACTGAAGCTTTCTTT.

The chain combines TRBV7-2 with TRBJ1-5; 8 nucleotides line up with TRBD1. Germline CDR1 is SGHTA and CDR2 is FQGNSA. The length of the CDR3 is 17 residues. J lost 9 bases, V lost 3 bases, and 16 bases had no gene match. In DNA form, the CDR3 reads TGTGCCAGCAGCTTCCTTCCTCAACAGGGGGGGGGCCCGCCCCAGCATTTT. Residues: CASSFLPQQGGGPPQHF.

This clone was detected many times. The gene calls are TRBV18 and TRBJ2-5; 10 nucleotides line up with TRBD1. This CDR3 is built from 14 residues. The ends lost 5 bases at V and 4 bases at J; junction bases unmatched: 4. Germline V gene sequence: CDR1 KGHSH, CDR2 LQKENI. The chain's CDR3 is CASSSGQGTETQYF. The CDR3 DNA sequence: TGTGCCAGCTCATCGGGACAGGGGACAGAGACCCAGTACTTC. Complete variable domain (other parts from reference TRBV18 and TRBJ2-5): NAGVMQNPRHLVRRRGQEARLRCSPMKGHSHVYWYRQLPEEGLKFMVYLQKENIIDESGMPKERFSAEFPKEGPSILRIQQVVRGDSAAYFCASSSGQGTETQYFGPGTRLLVL.

The chain recombines TRBV10-2 with TRBJ2-5; 7 bases agree with TRBD1. CDR1 and CDR2 from the germline V gene are WSHSY and SAAADI. The junction had 6 bases not matched to a gene; V was cut back by 1 base and J by 4 bases. This CDR3 comprises 15 residues. The CDR3 here is CASSELPGQRETQYF. The CDR3 DNA reads TGCGCCAGCAGTGAGTTACCGGGACAGAGAGAGACCCAGTACTTC.

The genes are TRBV5-4 and TRBJ2-1, with 7 bases matching TRBD1. The CDR3 length is 13 residues. CDR1 and CDR2 from the germline V gene are SGHNT and YYREEE (reference sequence). V was pared by 4 bases and J by 6 bases, with 4 bases of the junction left unmatched. The CDR3: CASSPRDSNEQFF. The CDR3 DNA is TGTGCCAGCAGCCCCCGGGACAGCAATGAGCAGTTCTTC.

This clone was seen ten or more times. The identical CDR3 is also encoded by other nucleotide sequences in the sample. The chain recombines TRBV7-9 with TRBJ1-5; D may be TRBD1 (6 bases). Trimming cost V 5 bases and J 5 bases, with 16 bases left between them. Germline V gives CDR1 SEHNR, CDR2 FQNEAQ (reference sequence). The CDR3 covers 15 residues. The CDR3 DNA follows: TGTGCCAGCAGCCAGACCGGGACAACCCATCAGCCCCAGCATTTT. Its translation: CASSQTGTTHQPQHF.

In its sample, this clone was seen a few times. The V call is TRBV11-3, the J call TRBJ2-5; 10 bases line up with TRBD2. Germline V gene lookup returns CDR1 SGHNT and CDR2 YENEEA. The CDR3 runs 14 residues. The V and J ends lost 7 bases and 4 bases, in that order; junction bases with no gene match: 6. For the CDR3, the DNA is TGTGCCAGCATAGCGGGGGGCCCCCTAGAGACCCAGTACTTC. Protein sequence: CASIAGGPLETQYF. Complete variable domain (other parts from reference TRBV11-3 and TRBJ2-5): EAGVVQSPRYKIIEKKQPVAFWCNPISGHNTLYWYLQNLGQGPELLIRYENEEAVDDSQLPKDRFSAERLKGVDSTLKIQPAELGDSAVYLCASIAGGPLETQYFGPGTRLLVL.

The chain recombines TRBV7-2 with TRBJ2-1, with 8 bases that match TRBD1. V gave up 2 bases and J gave up 2 bases; unmatched junction bases: 8. Germline V CDR1 and CDR2: SGHTA, FQGNSA. The CDR3 has 17 amino acids. CDR3 amino acids: CASSLPSGTGTYNEQFF. CDR3 sequence (DNA): TGTGCCAGCAGCTTACCTTCCGGGACAGGAACCTACAATGAGCAGTTCTTC.

This clone appeared a few times. This chain links TRBV7-6 with TRBJ1-5, with TRBD1 matching 7 bases. Germline V lookup: CDR1 SGHVS, CDR2 FNYEAQ. V gave up 4 bases and J gave up 7 bases; unmatched junction bases: 10. The CDR3 loop spans 15 amino acids. This CDR3 reads CASSSRQGVEQPQHF. In DNA, the CDR3 is TGTGCCAGCAGCTCCCGTCAGGGGGTGGAGCAGCCCCAGCATTTT.

This clone was detected ten times or more. This sequence joins TRBV29-1 and TRBJ2-5; the match to TRBD2 covers 8 bases. There are 13 residues in the CDR3. Trimming cost V 6 bases and J 5 bases; bases outside gene matches: 8. Germline CDR1 reads SQVTM; CDR2 reads ANQGSEA. CDR3 sequence reads: CSVSRGVVETQYF. Here the CDR3 DNA reads TGCAGCGTCTCGCGGGGGGTCGTGGAGACCCAGTACTTC.

This clone was detected only a few times. The chain links TRBV7-2 to TRBJ2-1; 11 bases are a match to TRBD2. Germline V CDR1 and CDR2: SGHTA, FQGNSA. The V gene end was trimmed by 4 bases and the J gene end by 3 bases; junction bases not matched to a gene: 2. CDR3 length: 15 amino acids. CDR3 residues: CASSSGTSGYNEQFF. In DNA, the CDR3 is TGTGCCAGCAGCTCCGGGACTAGCGGCTACAATGAGCAGTTCTTC.

This clone appeared many times. V is TRBV14 and J is TRBJ2-5; D call uncertain. Germline values: CDR1 SGHDN, CDR2 FVKESK. V lost 1 base and J lost 2, with 5 bases in between. The CDR3 sequence is 13 residues long. In DNA form, the CDR3 reads TGTGCCAGCAGCCAAGGTTTACAAGAGACCCAGTACTTC. Protein product: CASSQGLQETQYF.

The chain is built from TRBV5-1 and TRBJ2-7; weak D call: TRBD2 (6 bases). V was shortened by 3 bases and J by 4 bases, with 17 bases between the two germline ends. The germline V gene encodes CDR1 SGHRS and CDR2 YFSETQ. The CDR3 is made up of 15 amino acids. CDR3 sequence (DNA): TGCGCCAGCAGCTCCCCGGGACTGATGTGGTACGAGCAGTACTTC. The encoded protein is CASSSPGLMWYEQYF.

This chain links TRBV5-1 with TRBJ1-2; D is unclear. Trimming removed 0 bases at V and 5 bases at J, with 17 bases between. Germline CDR1 and CDR2: SGHRS and YFSETQ. The CDR3 runs 16 residues. Here the CDR3 DNA reads TGCGCCAGCAGCTTGGACCCGGGTCAAATTGGGTATGGCTACACCTTC. Its translation: CASSLDPGQIGYGYTF.

In this sample, this clone turned up a few times. V gene TRBV4-3 combines with J gene TRBJ2-7; maybe TRBD1 (8 bases). Deletions cut 4 bases from V and 4 bases from J, with 17 bases between. Looked up from germline, CDR1 is LGHNA and CDR2 is YSLEER. This CDR3 is built from 15 residues. The CDR3 region is CASSPENRGGYEQYF. In nucleotides, the CDR3 is TGCGCCAGCAGCCCAGAAAACAGGGGGGGGTACGAGCAGTACTTC.

This clone has more than one count but fewer than ten. The V gene is TRBV6-1, the J gene TRBJ1-6; the match to TRBD1 covers 7 bases. Per germline, CDR1 MNHNS and CDR2 SASEGT. This CDR3 has 14 residues. The V gene end was trimmed by 3 bases and the J gene end by 7 bases; junction bases not matched to a gene: 3. CDR3 nucleotides: TGTGCCAGCAGTGAGTTGGACAGGAATTCACCCCTCCACTTT. Amino acid sequence: CASSELDRNSPLHF.

The sample holds many counts of this clone. The V call is TRBV4-3, the J call TRBJ2-1; TRBD2 aligns across 8 bases. Germline loops: CDR1 LGHNA, CDR2 YSLEER. The junction had 8 bases not matched to a gene; V was cut back by 8 bases and J by 5 bases. This CDR3 is 14 amino acids long. This chain's CDR3 is CASSGGGSDNEQFF. CDR3 in DNA: TGCGCCAGCTCCGGGGGGGGGTCGGACAATGAGCAGTTCTTC.

This clone was counted between two and nine times. V gene TRBV5-1 combines with J gene TRBJ2-3; 9 bases are shared with TRBD2. This CDR3 has 16 amino acids. CDR1 SGHRS and CDR2 YFSETQ come from the germline V gene. The junction had 5 bases not matched to a gene; V was cut back by 0 bases and J by 3 bases. CDR3 nucleotide sequence: TGCGCCAGCAGCTTGGCGGGGACTAGCAGGACAGATACGCAGTATTTT. Amino acids: CASSLAGTSRTDTQYF.

This clone was counted only a few times. This chain links TRBV10-3 with TRBJ2-6; 9 bases are shared with TRBD1. CDR1 and CDR2 (germline): ENHRY, SYGVKD. CDR3 length: 22 amino acids. Unmatched junction bases numbered 18, after V lost 3 bases and J lost 0 bases. The CDR3 sequence is CAISESLTGGLSSYSGANVLTF. CDR3 sequence (DNA): TGTGCCATCAGTGAAAGCTTAACAGGGGGCTTATCTTCCTACTCTGGGGCCAACGTCCTGACTTTC.

Concerning this clone itself: Other DNA sequences in the sample encode the same CDR3. V usage is TRBV7-2 and J usage is TRBJ2-5; TRBD2 aligns across 7 bases. CDR3 length: 13 amino acids. The V segment lost 3 bases and the J segment 4 bases; nucleotides outside the gene matches: 2. Per germline, CDR1 SGHTA and CDR2 FQGNSA. The CDR3 protein is CASSFTGGETQYF. The CDR3 DNA sequence: TGTGCCAGCAGCTTCACGGGGGGAGAGACCCAGTACTTC.

This clone has just a few counts. The V and J genes are TRBV5-1 and TRBJ2-3, with 9 bases that match TRBD1. The CDR3 runs 17 residues. The junction had 11 bases not matched to a gene; V was cut back by 2 bases and J by 4 bases. CDR1 and CDR2 (germline): SGHRS, YFSETQ. As DNA, the CDR3 is TGCGCCAGCAGCTTAAGAAGCCGGGACAGGGTTCCAGATACGCAGTATTTT. Amino acid sequence: CASSLRSRDRVPDTQYF.

V usage is TRBV25-1 and J usage is TRBJ1-5; a weak D match, TRBD1 (5 bases). The germline gives CDR1 MGHDK, CDR2 SYGVNS. This CDR3 has 13 residues. Trimming removed 11 bases from V and 2 bases from J, with 13 bases in between. CDR3 DNA sequence: TGTGCCTCTCAGGGTTTGGGCAATCAGCCCCAGCATTTT. It encodes CASQGLGNQPQHF.

This clone was observed a few times. The J gene is TRBJ2-3, the V gene TRBV29-1; maybe TRBD2 (5 bases). Germline assignment: CDR1 SQVTM and CDR2 ANQGSEA. Trimming left V 0 bases short and J 2 bases short, with 18 bases between. CDR3 length: 17 residues. In DNA form, the CDR3 reads TGCAGCGTTGAAGATCCATCGACCGGACTTACCACAGATACGCAGTATTTT. Its protein is CSVEDPSTGLTTDTQYF.